These T cell receptor beta chains were read from a single sample in a study of blood T cell repertoires in COVID-19. The protocol was immunoSEQ multiplex PCR, while the TCRdb copy is restricted to in-frame clones and leaves out a portion. Of around 310,000 clones listed, around 91% are singletons. The sample taken for sequencing was peripheral blood. These receptors were taken from a woman aged 60 to 75 with acute or convalescent COVID-19. The CDR3 runs from the conserved cysteine through the conserved F or W. D genes are given only for firm matches. Clone size appears in some rows only: once, few, many, or a class for an expanded clone.

CDR3 length	V gene	J gene	clone size	D gene	CDR3 DNA	CDR3 protein
13	TRBV2	TRBJ2-1	once	.	TGTGCCAGCAGGGCGGCTTACTCTAATGAGCAGTTCTTC	CASRAAYSNEQFF
18	TRBV10-1	TRBJ2-7	.	TRBD2	TGCGCCAGCAGTGCCATACCGACTAGCGGGAGTTCAACCTACGAGCAGTACTTC	CASSAIPTSGSSTYEQYF
9	TRBV20-1	TRBJ1-2	.	.	TGCAGTGCTACTGATGGCTACACCTTC	CSATDGYTF
14	TRBV6-6	TRBJ1-3	once	TRBD1	TGTGCCAGCAAACCGGGACAGCCTGGAAACACCATATATTTT	CASKPGQPGNTIYF
12	TRBV27	TRBJ2-2	.	.	TGTGCCAGCAAGGAACGGGCCGGGGAGCTGTTTTTT	CASKERAGELFF
15	TRBV9	TRBJ1-4	.	TRBD1	TGTGCCAGCAGCGTATCGACAGGGCTTAATGAAAAACTGTTTTTT	CASSVSTGLNEKLFF
17	TRBV29-1	TRBJ1-2	once	.	TGCAGCGTTGTAGAGGTTTGGTCACAGGCGGGGCGAAGTGGCTACACCTTC	CSVVEVWSQAGRSGYTF
14	TRBV28	TRBJ2-2	.	.	TGTGCCAGCAGTTTGGTGGGGCTCGGCGGGGAGCTGTTTTTT	CASSLVGLGGELFF
12	TRBV27	TRBJ2-3	.	.	TGTGCCAGCAGTTTTCGGTCGGATACGCAGTATTTT	CASSFRSDTQYF
13	TRBV15	TRBJ2-5	.	.	TGTGCCACCAGCAGGGCGGTCACAGAGACCCAGTACTTC	CATSRAVTETQYF
15	TRBV27	TRBJ2-1	.	TRBD2	TGTGCCAGTACCACGGGACTAGCGGGCTACAATGAGCAGTTCTTC	CASTTGLAGYNEQFF
15	TRBV13	TRBJ2-1	once	.	TGTGCCAGCAGCCTGGGGACATTCGGCAACAATGAGCAGTTCTTC	CASSLGTFGNNEQFF
15	TRBV7-2	TRBJ1-5	.	.	TGTGCCAGCAGCTTAGTCGGCGGTCCCAATCAGCCCCAGCATTTT	CASSLVGGPNQPQHF
14	TRBV5-4	TRBJ2-7	once	.	TGTGCCAGCAGCATTGACCTCGGGGTTTACGAGCAGTACTTC	CASSIDLGVYEQYF
15	TRBV2	TRBJ2-3	once	TRBD2	TGTGCCAGCAGTGCTAGCGGGAGCAGCACAGATACGCAGTATTTT	CASSASGSSTDTQYF
13	TRBV6-6	TRBJ2-7	.	.	TGTGCCGGTGGGGGCGCCGGGGGGTACGAGCAGTACTTC	CAGGGAGGYEQYF
17	TRBV7-6	TRBJ1-3	.	TRBD1	TGTGCCAGCAGCGCCCGACAGGGGCCAGGCTCTGGAAACACCATATATTTT	CASSARQGPGSGNTIYF
17	TRBV9	TRBJ1-4	.	.	TGTGCCAGCAGCGTAGCCCGGGACACAGCAACTAATGAAAAACTGTTTTTT	CASSVARDTATNEKLFF
13	TRBV7-7	TRBJ2-5	.	TRBD2	TGTGCTAGCAGCCAAGCGGGGGGAAAGACCCAGTACTTC	CASSQAGGKTQYF
16	TRBV7-9	TRBJ1-5	.	.	TGTGCCAGCAGCTTAGGGGCAGGATCGAGCAATCAGCCCCAGCATTTT	CASSLGAGSSNQPQHF
11	TRBV29-1	TRBJ1-2	few	.	TGCAGCGTTAAACAGGGCGGTGGCTACACCTTC	CSVKQGGGYTF
19	TRBV14	TRBJ2-1	.	TRBD2	TGTGCCAGCAGCCAAGAAGGGGGGTTTTGGACTAGCGCCAACAATGAGCAGTTCTTC	CASSQEGGFWTSANNEQFF
15	TRBV28	TRBJ2-1	once	.	TGTGCCAGCAGTCCCGATAGCCCCCTCTCTAGGGAGCAGTTCTTC	CASSPDSPLSREQFF
14	TRBV7-2	TRBJ2-1	.	.	TGTGCCAGCAGCTTAAGGAGGCAGCCCAATGAGCAGTTCTTC	CASSLRRQPNEQFF
14	TRBV27	TRBJ2-1	.	TRBD1	TGTGCCAGCAGAGACAGGGGGTCCTACAATGAGCAGTTCTTC	CASRDRGSYNEQFF
13	TRBV7-9	TRBJ1-1	.	.	TGTGCCAGCAGCTTGACATTGAACACTGAAGCTTTCTTT	CASSLTLNTEAFF
14	TRBV19	TRBJ1-1	.	TRBD1	TGTGCCAGTCACCAGGGACAGGTGAACACTGAAGCTTTCTTT	CASHQGQVNTEAFF
15	TRBV28	TRBJ2-1	.	.	TGTGCCAGCAGTTTAGGGGGCCCGAAAGGAGGTGAGCAGTTCTTC	CASSLGGPKGGEQFF
14	TRBV28	TRBJ1-2	.	TRBD1	TGTGCCAGCAGGGGGACAGGGGGCGAGTATGGCTACACCTTC	CASRGTGGEYGYTF
18	TRBV11-2	TRBJ2-2	.	.	TGTGCCAGCAGCTTAGATCGATGGGACACAGCGAACACCGGGGAGCTGTTTTTT	CASSLDRWDTANTGELFF
16	TRBV27	TRBJ2-1	.	.	TGTGCCAGCAGCCTCCTTCGGCTAGCGAGCGACAATGAGCAGTTCTTC	CASSLLRLASDNEQFF
14	TRBV19	TRBJ1-6	.	TRBD1	TGTGCCAGTAGTAGCGGCAGGGGGTTTTCACCCCTCCACTTT	CASSSGRGFSPLHF
16	TRBV3-1/TRBV3-2	TRBJ2-7	.	.	TGTGCCAGCAGCCAAGAGAGAGGAGGAGGGATCTACGAGCAGTACTTC	CASSQERGGGIYEQYF
14	TRBV28	TRBJ2-7	.	.	TGTGCCAGCAGTTTAAGCTTAACCGACTACGAGCAGTACTTC	CASSLSLTDYEQYF
14	TRBV7-9	TRBJ1-5	.	TRBD1	TGTGCCAGCCGCCTGGGACAGGAGAATCAGCCCCAGCATTTT	CASRLGQENQPQHF
12	TRBV2	TRBJ1-4	.	.	TGTGCCAGCAGCAGGGAAGGGGAAAAACTGTTTTTT	CASSREGEKLFF
15	TRBV2	TRBJ2-7	.	.	TGTGCCAGCAGTGACGGGAACAGAAACACCTACGAGCAGTACTTC	CASSDGNRNTYEQYF
16	TRBV11-3	TRBJ2-3	.	.	TGTGCCAGCAGCTTATATCCGGGGGGCGCAAGAGATACGCAGTATTTT	CASSLYPGGARDTQYF
13	TRBV19	TRBJ1-1	.	.	TGTGCCAGTAGTGGTTACAGGAACACTGAAGCTTTCTTT	CASSGYRNTEAFF
15	TRBV4-3	TRBJ1-3	.	.	TGCGCCAGCAGCCCGGGCGGGGTTGGCGGAAACACCATATATTTT	CASSPGGVGGNTIYF
15	TRBV7-9	TRBJ2-7	.	.	TGTGCCAGCACCCCCGCGGGACAGCCCTCCTACGAGCAGTACTTC	CASTPAGQPSYEQYF
15	TRBV13	TRBJ2-2	.	.	TGTGCCAGCAGCTCACGACTAGAGGACACCGGGGAGCTGTTTTTT	CASSSRLEDTGELFF
12	TRBV28	TRBJ1-1	once	.	TGTGCCAGCAGTACCCCGACAACTGAAGCTTTCTTT	CASSTPTTEAFF
15	TRBV4-3	TRBJ2-5	.	TRBD2	TGCGCCAGCAGCCTACATAGCGGGGGACAAGAGACCCAGTACTTC	CASSLHSGGQETQYF
17	TRBV28	TRBJ1-1	.	TRBD1	TGTGCCAGCAGTTTAATCCCCCACAGGGGGGTGAGTGCTGAAGCTTTCTTT	CASSLIPHRGVSAEAFF
21	TRBV4-3	TRBJ2-7	.	TRBD2	TGCGCCAGCAGCCAAGATGACCCGACTAGCGGGAGGGCAGGTCTCCCCTACGAGCAGTACTTC	CASSQDDPTSGRAGLPYEQYF
15	TRBV4-2	TRBJ1-6	once	.	TGTGCCAGCAGCCGAGCGGACAGCTCGAATTCACCCCTCCACTTT	CASSRADSSNSPLHF
13	TRBV7-9	TRBJ1-2	.	.	TGTGCCAGCAACTTACAAAGGGGGTATGGCTACACCTTC	CASNLQRGYGYTF
14	TRBV28	TRBJ2-7	.	.	TGTGCCAGCAGTTTATCTCAGTCCTCCTACGAGCAGTACTTC	CASSLSQSSYEQYF
13	TRBV19	TRBJ2-5	.	.	TGTGCCAGTAGTATGGGAGGAAGGGAGACCCAGTACTTC	CASSMGGRETQYF
15	TRBV10-3	TRBJ2-1	.	TRBD2	TGTGCCATCAGACGTACGGGGGGGCAGTCCAATGAGCAGTTCTTC	CAIRRTGGQSNEQFF